These 22 T cell receptor beta chains originate from one sample sequenced in a study of blood T cell repertoires in COVID-19. Some clones are missing from TCRdb's copy, which holds only in-frame ones; the method was immunoSEQ multiplex PCR. The sample carries 55,000 to 70,000 clones, approximately 80% recorded once. Sequenced sample: peripheral blood. The receptors here all came from a human donor in a cohort sampled during active COVID-19.

This clone showed up just a few times. The J gene is TRBJ2-7, the V gene TRBV27, with unresolved D. The CDR3 spans 13 residues. Germline assignment: CDR1 MNHEY and CDR2 SMNVEV (reference sequence). V was trimmed by 1 base and J by 3 bases, leaving 7 bases between them. CDR3 amino acids: CASSLWADYEQYF. The CDR3, as DNA: TGTGCCAGCAGTTTATGGGCAGACTACGAGCAGTACTTC.

This clone was seen just once. This rearrangement joins TRBV11-2 to TRBJ1-5; possible D gene TRBD1, 6 bases. This CDR3 comprises 13 residues. Germline V CDR1 and CDR2: SGHAT, FQNNGV. Trimming shortened V by 6 bases and J by 3 bases, and 9 bases separated the two germline ends. CDR3 residues: CASRGGPNQPQHF. CDR3 DNA sequence: TGTGCCAGCAGGGGGGGGCCCAATCAGCCCCAGCATTTT.

The chain has TRBV9 and TRBJ1-2, with D possibly being TRBD1 (6 bases). The V gene lost 2 bases and the J gene lost 1 base, with 12 bases spanning the gap. Germline V lookup: CDR1 SGDLS, CDR2 YYNGEE. This CDR3 spans 15 amino acids. The CDR3 spells CASSVDSRINYGYTF. CDR3 bases: TGTGCCAGCAGCGTGGACAGTCGTATTAACTATGGCTACACCTTC.

The CDR3 reads CASSPRVAGAYNEQFF. In DNA, the CDR3 is TGTGCCAGCAGTCCCCGGGTTGCGGGAGCCTACAATGAGCAGTTCTTC. The V and J genes are TRBV28 and TRBJ2-1, with 7 bases identical to TRBD2. Germline values: CDR1 MDHEN, CDR2 SYDVKM. With V trimmed by 5 bases and J by 2 bases, 9 bases remained unmatched. The CDR3 extends over 16 amino acids.

This clone has a single count. J is TRBJ2-3 and V is TRBV6-4, with 7 bases identical to TRBD2. Germline V lookup: CDR1 MRHNA, CDR2 SNTAGT. The ends lost 0 bases at V and 7 bases at J; junction bases unmatched: 10. The CDR3 spans 16 residues. The CDR3 nucleotides read TGTGCCAGCAGTGACTCGAAAATGGGCGGGGGAAATACGCAGTATTTT. Protein: CASSDSKMGGGNTQYF.

The chain has TRBV28 and TRBJ1-3; 10 bases match TRBD1. Looked up from germline, CDR1 is MDHEN and CDR2 is SYDVKM. With V trimmed by 3 bases and J by 10 bases, 6 bases remained unmatched. CDR3 size: 14 residues. Here the CDR3 reads CASSLGTGVGTIYF. The CDR3, as DNA: TGTGCCAGCAGTTTGGGGACAGGGGTGGGGACCATATATTTT.

This chain joins TRBV20-1 and TRBJ1-1, with D possibly matching TRBD1 (5 bases). The germline V and J ends were trimmed by 0 bases and 12 bases, with 11 bases remaining between them. Germline V gene sequence: CDR1 DFQATT, CDR2 SNEGSKA (reference sequence). This CDR3 spans 11 amino acids. The CDR3 sequence is CSARDLGLSFF. CDR3 DNA: TGCAGTGCTAGAGATCTGGGGCTGTCTTTCTTT.

The genes are TRBV4-3 and TRBJ2-7; 7 bases are shared with TRBD2. Germline V gene data show CDR1 as LGHNA and CDR2 as YSLEER. The CDR3 length is 13 residues. V lost 5 bases, J lost 4 bases, and 5 bases stayed unmatched. CDR3 sequence (DNA): TGCGCCAGCAGCGGCGGGAGAGGGTACGAGCAGTACTTC. Its protein product is CASSGGRGYEQYF.

The CDR3 nucleotides read TGTGCCAGCTCACTTGGACAGGCTCTAGGAGAGCAGTACTTC. Amino acid sequence: CASSLGQALGEQYF. J is TRBJ2-7 and V is TRBV18, with 7 positions matching TRBD1. CDR3 length equals 14 residues. The V segment lost 4 bases and the J segment 7 bases; nucleotides outside the gene matches: 10. In germline, CDR1 is KGHSH, CDR2 LQKENI.

The rearrangement links TRBV4-1 to TRBJ2-5, with a weak D call TRBD1 (5 bases). This CDR3 contains 13 residues. From germline, CDR1 is MGHRA and CDR2 YSYEKL. The V end was cut by 0 bases, the J end by 5 bases, with 7 bases between. The CDR3 DNA follows: TGCGCCAGCAGCCAAGACAGGGATGAGACCCAGTACTTC. Protein sequence: CASSQDRDETQYF.

The chain combines TRBV9 with TRBJ2-3; D is possibly TRBD1 (6 bases). Germline CDR1 and CDR2: SGDLS and YYNGEE. Trimming left V 0 bases short and J 0 bases short, with 23 bases between. CDR3 length equals 20 residues. The CDR3 loop reads CASSVGGFDRRLRSTDTQYF. The CDR3 DNA is TGTGCCAGCAGCGTAGGTGGATTTGACAGGCGCCTCAGGAGCACAGATACGCAGTATTTT.

This clone appeared a few times. The chain uses TRBV19 and TRBJ1-6; 8 bases are shared with TRBD1. CDR1 and CDR2 (germline): LNHDA, SQIVND (reference sequence). This CDR3 has 16 residues. V was clipped by 4 bases and J by 6 bases; unmatched bases: 8. CDR3 residues: CASSTQQGVGNSPLHF. The CDR3, as DNA: TGTGCCAGTAGTACCCAACAGGGGGTAGGTAATTCACCCCTCCACTTT.

The chain has TRBV28 and TRBJ1-2; 9 nucleotides line up with TRBD1. The V segment lost 4 bases and the J segment 2 bases; nucleotides outside the gene matches: 8. The CDR3 has 16 amino acids. Germline lookup yields CDR1 MDHEN and CDR2 SYDVKM. The CDR3 bases are TGTGCCAGCAGTTCCCCCGGACAGGGGTCGAACTATGGCTACACCTTC. Encoded protein: CASSSPGQGSNYGYTF.

This chain links TRBV6-5 with TRBJ2-1, with 8 bases that match TRBD2. V gave up 2 bases and J gave up 1 base; unmatched junction bases: 4. The CDR3 totals 16 residues. Per the germline V gene, CDR1 is MNHEY and CDR2 is SVGAGI. The CDR3 here is CASSYTGGASYNEQFF. Written as DNA, the CDR3 is TGTGCCAGCAGTTACACGGGGGGGGCTTCCTACAATGAGCAGTTCTTC.

The V gene is TRBV27, the J gene TRBJ2-7; 8 nucleotides match TRBD1. CDR1 and CDR2 (germline): MNHEY, SMNVEV (reference sequence). The CDR3 totals 14 residues. The ends lost 4 bases at V and 5 bases at J; junction bases unmatched: 7. CDR3 residues: CASSSSTGGNEQYF. DNA for the CDR3: TGTGCCAGCAGTTCCTCCACAGGGGGGAACGAGCAGTACTTC.

The chain carries TRBV5-6 and TRBJ2-2; 10 bases agree with TRBD1. This CDR3 spans 15 amino acids. The ends lost 5 bases at V and 6 bases at J; junction bases unmatched: 7. CDR1 is SGHDT, CDR2 YYEEEE, per germline. CDR3 amino acids: CASRRPGQGSGELFF. CDR3 coding DNA: TGTGCCAGCAGGAGACCGGGACAGGGGTCCGGGGAGCTGTTTTTT. The entire variable domain, with the rest obtained from reference TRBV5-6 and TRBJ2-2, is as follows: DAGVTQSPTHLIKTRGQQVTLRCSPKSGHDTVSWYQQALGQGPQFIFQYYEEEERQRGNFPDRFSGHQFPNYSSELNVNALLLGDSALYLCASRRPGQGSGELFFGEGSRLTVL.

The chain recombines TRBV27 with TRBJ2-3; 9 bases match TRBD1. V lost 3 bases to trimming and J lost 0 bases; unmatched junction nucleotides: 1. The length of the CDR3 is 15 residues. CDR1 and CDR2 from the germline V gene are MNHEY and SMNVEV (reference sequence). The CDR3 protein is CASSFGTGSTDTQYF. DNA of the CDR3: TGTGCCAGCAGTTTCGGGACAGGGAGCACAGATACGCAGTATTTT.

This chain uses TRBV6-5 with TRBJ2-5; D may be TRBD1 (6 bases). This CDR3 spans 13 amino acids. With 7 bases removed from V and 2 bases from J, the gap between germline ends came to 11 bases. From germline, CDR1 is MNHEY and CDR2 SVGAGI. CDR3 DNA sequence: TGTGCCAGCAATCTCGGACAGCAAGAGACCCAGTACTTC. Its translation: CASNLGQQETQYF.

The gene calls are TRBV27 and TRBJ2-7; D remains unclear. The CDR3 runs 12 residues. Germline V gives CDR1 MNHEY, CDR2 SMNVEV (reference sequence). V was pared by 5 bases and J by 9 bases, with 14 bases between. CDR3 in DNA: TGTGCCAGCAGTCCCGTTGGGCCAGCGCAGTACTTC. Translated: CASSPVGPAQYF.

This clone was seen a handful of times. This rearrangement joins TRBV7-2 to TRBJ2-1; D call uncertain. Per the germline V gene, CDR1 is SGHTA and CDR2 is FQGNSA. Trimming took off 2 bases at V and 9 bases at J, with 8 bases between the two ends. This CDR3 region has 12 residues. Written as DNA, the CDR3 is TGTGCCAGCAGCTTACTCTCGGGTGAGCAGTTCTTC. Translated, it gives CASSLLSGEQFF.

This rearrangement joins TRBV7-2 to TRBJ2-5; 8 bases agree with TRBD2. The CDR3 is made up of 15 amino acids. J gave up 5 bases and V 3 bases, and 8 bases lay outside the gene matches. CDR1 and CDR2 (germline): SGHTA, FQGNSA. DNA of the CDR3: TGTGCCAGCAGCTTTAAAGCGGGAGCCTGGGAGACCCAGTACTTC. This sequence encodes CASSFKAGAWETQYF.

The chain has TRBV7-2 and TRBJ2-5, with TRBD2 identical over 7 bases. V shed 2 bases, J shed 4 bases, and the junction held 4 bases outside the gene matches. The CDR3 is 14 amino acids. Per the germline V gene, CDR1 is SGHTA and CDR2 is FQGNSA. CDR3 loop: CASSLSAGLETQYF. The CDR3 DNA reads TGTGCCAGCAGCTTATCAGCGGGGTTAGAGACCCAGTACTTC.